The source of this TCR beta chain is a study of post-analysis software for immune sequencing data. TCR beta cDNA libraries included unique molecular identifiers. TCRdb re-called the PCR reads with MiXCR, one entry per CDR3 protein. The table shows some 700,000 distinct CDR3 sequences, with 55% to 60% occurring only once. This clonotype was picked up a small number of times. Its matching antigen is unknown. General study results and limits: With TRBV5-6, TRBV5-1 and TRBV20-1 included, about five TRBV segments were more frequent in patients than in controls. Under the F measure, samples that were prepared in one batch clustered strongly together.

V gave up 2 bases and J gave up 2 bases, with 9 bases separating them. The CDR3 sequence is 13 residues long. In germline, CDR1 is SQVTM, CDR2 ANQGSEA. Input material: blood. J is TRBJ2-5 and V is TRBV29-1, with D hard to call. This sequence originates from a girl aged 2 to 9 with multiple sclerosis. The CDR3 nucleotides read TGCAGCGTTGAAACCGCCCATCAAGAGACCCAGTACTTC. Protein sequence: CSVETAHQETQYF.